The rows below give T cell receptor beta chains drawn from one sample of a study of shared clonotypes between healthy human individuals. Assay used: immunoSEQ multiplex PCR; TCRdb lists only in-frame clones, some missing. The sample has over a million clones, approximately 80% seen once. Source material: memory CD4+ T cells from PBMCs. All receptors come from a man aged 18-30 years in good health. Some clones in this sample may be carry-over from other donors' samples. CDR3s include the opening cysteine and the closing phenylalanine or tryptophan. A D gene is named only where the DNA matches it firmly. Clone size appears in some rows only: once, few, many, or a class for an expanded clone.

TRBJ1-1	TRBV29-1	-	-	TGCAGCTACAGAGGGGGGACTGAAGCTTTCTTT	CSYRGGTEAFF
TRBJ2-1	TRBV14	-	-	TGTGCCAGCAGCCAAGATTGGTCAAGGAAAAAGCAGTTCTTC	CASSQDWSRKKQFF
TRBJ2-5	TRBV6-1	once	-	TGTGCCAGCCGGCCGGGCCTCAAAGAGACCCAGTACTTC	CASRPGLKETQYF
TRBJ2-1	TRBV7-3	-	TRBD2	TGTGCCAGCAGCTTTACTAGCGGGTTAAGTAATGAGCAGTTCTTC	CASSFTSGLSNEQFF
TRBJ2-1	TRBV5-1	-	-	TGCGCCAGCAGCTTGGGCCACCGTCTGGCGCTTGAGCAGTTCTTC	CASSLGHRLALEQFF
TRBJ2-7	TRBV7-2	many	-	TGTGCCAGCAGCCGAGACAGGACAACCTACGAGCAGTACTTC	CASSRDRTTYEQYF
TRBJ2-5	TRBV2	-	TRBD2	TGTGCCAGCAGCGGGCCCAGCGGGAGGGAGACCCAGTACTTC	CASSGPSGRETQYF
TRBJ2-3	TRBV7-6	-	TRBD2	TGTGCCAGCAGCTTAGGGGAGGGAGATACGCAGTATTTT	CASSLGEGDTQYF
TRBJ2-3	TRBV7-2	few	-	TGTGCCAGCAGCTTAGTCCGGGGTACAGATACGCAGTATTTT	CASSLVRGTDTQYF
TRBJ1-2	TRBV28	few	-	TGTGCCAGCAGTTTATGGTCAGGGAACGGGGCGTTTGGCTACACCTTC	CASSLWSGNGAFGYTF
TRBJ1-2	TRBV28	-	-	TGTGCCAGCAGTTTAACAGGGTATAAGGGCTACACCTTC	CASSLTGYKGYTF
TRBJ1-3	TRBV18	-	-	TGTGCCAGCTCACCATCGACGGGCCACTCTGGAAACACCATATATTTT	CASSPSTGHSGNTIYF
TRBJ2-3	TRBV2	-	-	TGTGCCAGCAGTGGGGCCGGCACAGATACGCAGTATTTT	CASSGAGTDTQYF
TRBJ1-4	TRBV27	-	-	TGTGCCAGCAGTCGTTGGCAGGAGAATGAAAAACTGTTTTTT	CASSRWQENEKLFF
TRBJ1-1	TRBV5-1	-	TRBD1	TGCGCCAGCAGCCCCGGACAGGGGAACACTGAAGCTTTCTTT	CASSPGQGNTEAFF
TRBJ2-6	TRBV5-1	-	TRBD1	TGCGCCAGCAGCTTAGGGACAGGGCCCGCCGGGCGGGCCAACGTCCTGACTTTC	CASSLGTGPAGRANVLTF
TRBJ1-3	TRBV18	-	-	TGTGCCAGCTCACCCCGTGGTGGACAAAGCTCTGGAAACACCATATATTTT	CASSPRGGQSSGNTIYF
TRBJ1-3	TRBV30	-	TRBD1	TGTGCCTGGCGGCAGGGGGCTGGAAACACCATATATTTT	CAWRQGAGNTIYF